Listed here are 18 T cell receptor beta chains from one sample, sequenced in a study of T cell changes during pregnancy in multiple sclerosis. Sequenced by immunoSEQ multiplex PCR; TCRdb stores in-frame clones only, minus some. The data contain 30,000 or so clones, just over 85% of them seen just once; the ten biggest clones take up about 0.8%. The sample here was CD4+ T cells from peripheral blood mononuclear cells, taken in the first trimester of pregnancy. These receptors came from a female donor in good health, enrolled as a control in a pregnancy study.

The rearrangement uses TRBV18 and TRBJ1-3; D perhaps matches TRBD1 (6 bases). CDR3 length: 15 residues. Germline assignment: CDR1 KGHSH and CDR2 LQKENI. V dropped 4 bases and J dropped 2 bases, with 12 bases sitting between them. CDR3 region: CASSRQQGAGNTIYF. DNA of the CDR3: TGTGCCAGCTCACGACAACAGGGCGCTGGAAACACCATATATTTT.

The CDR3 DNA sequence: TGTGCCAGCGGGACAGGGTGGCAGTACTTC. Residues: CASGTGWQYF. The V gene is TRBV6-5, the J gene TRBJ2-7; TRBD1 matches 9 bases. Germline V gives CDR1 MNHEY, CDR2 SVGAGI. V was pared by 8 bases and J by 9 bases, with 2 bases of the junction left unmatched. The CDR3 sequence is 10 residues long.

A word on this clone: An end of the junction differs from the germline gene, which may be a read error. The chain couples TRBV7-9 to TRBJ2-7; possibly TRBD2 for D (7 bases). The V gene's germline CDR1 is SEHNR and CDR2 FQNEAQ (reference sequence). This CDR3 has 12 amino acids. The DNA for the CDR3 is TGTGCCAGCAGCTTAAGCGGGACAATCCCTACCTTC. It specifies CASSLSGTIPTF.

The rearrangement links TRBV7-9 to TRBJ1-2, with no clear D. Trimming stripped 1 base from V and 6 bases from J, with 12 bases between. The CDR3 is made up of 14 amino acids. Germline V gene sequence: CDR1 SEHNR, CDR2 FQNEAQ (reference sequence). CDR3 residues: CASSLDTQTDGYTF. As DNA, the CDR3 is TGTGCCAGCAGCTTAGATACGCAAACGGATGGCTACACCTTC.

The chain has TRBV19 and TRBJ2-2; a possible D gene is TRBD1 (6 bases). CDR1 is LNHDA, CDR2 SQIVND, per germline (reference sequence). Trimming took 6 bases from V and 0 from J, leaving 8 bases between them. This CDR3 is 14 amino acids long. Here the CDR3 DNA reads TGTGCCAGTAGGGACAGAACGAACACCGGGGAGCTGTTTTTT. It is translated as CASRDRTNTGELFF.

The rearrangement links TRBV19 to TRBJ1-2; D is unclear. Trimming removed 2 bases from V and 5 bases from J, with 12 bases in between. CDR3 length: 14 amino acids. Germline V gene data show CDR1 as LNHDA and CDR2 as SQIVND (reference sequence). The CDR3 nucleotides read TGTGCCAGTAGTATACAGATAGGGAGGTATGGCTACACCTTC. Translation: CASSIQIGRYGYTF.

This chain links TRBV5-6 with TRBJ1-6; D call uncertain. CDR1 is SGHDT and CDR2 is YYEEEE in the germline V gene. V was trimmed by 3 bases and J by 7 bases, leaving 14 bases between them. CDR3 length: 15 residues. The CDR3 is CASSSPKRRNSPLHF. The CDR3 coding sequence is TGTGCCAGCAGCTCACCTAAGAGGCGGAATTCACCCCTCCACTTT.

The sample holds a few counts of this clone. The rearrangement uses TRBV6-5 and TRBJ1-6; TRBD1 might be the D (5 bases). The CDR3 sequence is 13 residues long. Trimming pared 7 bases from V and 10 bases from J, leaving 14 bases between. The germline V gene has CDR1 MNHEY and CDR2 SVGAGI. CDR3 in DNA: TGTGCCAGCACTTTACGTAGGGGATCACCCCTCCACTTT. Protein sequence: CASTLRRGSPLHF.

This chain uses TRBV5-4 with TRBJ2-1; 7 nucleotides agree with TRBD1. The CDR3 consists of 16 residues. Germline assignment: CDR1 SGHNT and CDR2 YYREEE (reference sequence). With V trimmed by 5 bases and J by 6 bases, 14 bases remained unmatched. CDR3 protein: CASSRPPGQLSNEQFF. For the CDR3, the DNA is TGTGCCAGCAGTCGACCGCCGGGACAGCTTTCCAATGAGCAGTTCTTC.

The V call is TRBV15, the J call TRBJ1-4, with D hard to call. The CDR3 contains 16 residues. Trimming removed 3 bases from V and 7 bases from J, with 18 bases in between. Germline V gives CDR1 LNHNV, CDR2 YYDKDF (reference sequence). In DNA, the CDR3 is TGTGCCACCAGCAGTCTCGACGGGTCGGCTGGTGAAAAACTGTTTTTT. Amino acid sequence: CATSSLDGSAGEKLFF.

The chain joins TRBV2 to TRBJ1-2; 7 bases are a match to TRBD1. Germline lookup yields CDR1 SNHLY and CDR2 FYNNEI. The CDR3 totals 14 residues. V trimming: 4 bases; J trimming: 6 bases; junction bases outside the gene matches: 8. CDR3 protein: CASSVLGGADGYTF. In nucleotides, the CDR3 is TGTGCCAGCAGTGTCTTAGGGGGCGCGGATGGCTACACCTTC.

This chain connects TRBV5-5 to TRBJ1-6; unclear D gene. CDR3 length: 16 residues. Between the trimmed V and J ends, which lost 0 bases and 10 bases, there was a span of 17 bases. The V gene's germline CDR1 is SGHKS and CDR2 YYEKEE (reference sequence). The DNA for the CDR3 is TGTGCCAGCAGCTTGGGAGGACGGCGGGCAGGATCACCCCTCCACTTT. This codes for CASSLGGRRAGSPLHF.

Notes on this clone: Other DNA sequences from this sample encode an identical CDR3 as well. This rearrangement joins TRBV6-5 to TRBJ2-7; the match to TRBD2 covers 13 bases. The CDR3 extends over 15 amino acids. Germline values: CDR1 MNHEY, CDR2 SVGAGI. Trimming took 5 bases from V and 2 from J; bases not matched to a gene: 3. Written as DNA, the CDR3 is TGTGCCAGCAGTCAGACTAGCGGGGGGACCTACGAGCAGTACTTC. Amino acid sequence: CASSQTSGGTYEQYF.

The chain employs TRBV7-2 and TRBJ2-3, with 9 bases fitting TRBD1. The germline CDR1 and CDR2 sequences are SGHTA and FQGNSA. V trimming: 6 bases; J trimming: 4 bases; junction bases outside the gene matches: 5. The CDR3 spans 14 residues. The DNA of the CDR3 is TGTGCCAGCAGTCCGGGACAGGGCCCAGATACGCAGTATTTT. It codes for CASSPGQGPDTQYF.

This chain links TRBV10-3 with TRBJ1-6; 9 bases are shared with TRBD1. Germline lookup yields CDR1 ENHRY and CDR2 SYGVKD. J was trimmed by 7 bases and V by 4 bases; bases with no gene match: 5. The CDR3 sequence is 15 residues long. CDR3 sequence reads: CAISVEGQGNSPLHF. The CDR3 DNA is TGTGCCATCAGTGTCGAAGGACAGGGGAATTCACCCCTCCACTTT.

This CDR3 reads CAWSLGLSGETQYF. CDR3 DNA sequence: TGTGCCTGGAGTCTTGGGCTGAGTGGGGAGACCCAGTACTTC. J is TRBJ2-5 and V is TRBV30; D not certain. Germline CDR1 is GTSNPN and CDR2 is SVGIG (reference sequence). The CDR3 is 14 amino acids. With 2 bases removed from V and 5 bases from J, the gap between germline ends came to 15 bases.

The CDR3 here is CASSLGTAMNTEAFF. DNA for the CDR3: TGTGCCAGCAGCTTAGGGACAGCCATGAACACTGAAGCTTTCTTT. This sequence joins TRBV7-2 and TRBJ1-1; D may be TRBD1 (6 bases). This CDR3 comprises 15 residues. The ends were cut back, 1 base at V and 0 bases at J, with 9 bases in the middle. The germline V gene has CDR1 SGHTA and CDR2 FQGNSA.

The V call is TRBV5-1, the J call TRBJ2-2; 8 bases are a match to TRBD1. The V gene end was trimmed by 2 bases and the J gene end by 6 bases; junction bases not matched to a gene: 6. This CDR3 contains 15 residues. Germline V gene lookup returns CDR1 SGHRS and CDR2 YFSETQ. The CDR3 nucleotides are TGCGCCAGCAGCTTAGGACAGGGCTATTCCGGGGAGCTGTTTTTT. Translating gives CASSLGQGYSGELFF. The whole variable domain, filled in from reference TRBV5-1 and TRBJ2-2, reads KAGVTQTPRYLIKTRGQQVTLSCSPISGHRSVSWYQQTPGQGLQFLFEYFSETQRNKGNFPGRFSGRQFSNSRSEMNVSTLELGDSALYLCASSLGQGYSGELFFGEGSRLTVL.